This T cell receptor (beta chain) comes out of a study of human T cells and chemical hapten exposure. Looking at the study overall: Donors were sensitized with 2% DPC on the upper inner arm. Findings of the study overall: Compared with pre-sensitization or healthy control sets, expanded TCRs clustered more. TCRs at a frequency above 1 in 1000 stayed unchanged with DPC sensitization.

This clonotype was recorded at least ten times. Its antigen is currently unknown. Using its own MiXCR run on the RACE reads, TCRdb lists one record per CDR3 protein. The table includes roughly 100,000 distinct CDR3 sequences, around 12% detected once. Time point specified: pre-sensitization, week 0. Treatment indicated: therapeutic diphenylcyclopropenone sensitization with weekly scalp DPC. The source material was whole blood, sampled in connection with sensitization to the hapten diphenylcyclopropenone (DPC). The source is a woman aged 45-59 years with alopecia areata. Some clones in this sample may be carry-over from other donors' samples.

The DNA for the CDR3 is TGTGCCAGCAGTTGGGACAGGGGTGCCCCTGAAGCTTTCTTT. Its protein is CASSWDRGAPEAFF. V is TRBV6-5 and J is TRBJ1-1; TRBD1 matches at 10 bases. The CDR3 contains 14 residues. Germline CDR1 reads MNHEY; CDR2 reads SVGAGI. V was pared by 4 bases and J by 6 bases, with 5 bases of the junction left unmatched.